The following is a TCR beta chain sequence with its context. The data were obtained in a study of cytomegalovirus exposure and HLA in healthy donors. CDR1 is MNHNS and CDR2 is SASEGT in the germline V gene. Trimming took 6 bases from V and 4 from J; bases not matched to a gene: 4. The CDR3 extends over 15 amino acids. The PCR used 60 Vbeta and 13 Jbeta primers. Sequencing was performed with immunoSEQ multiplex PCR; in TCRdb, only in-frame clones are kept and a portion is missing. The sample records roughly 99,000 clones, about 74% being singletons. J is TRBJ2-3 and V is TRBV6-1, with TRBD2 identical over 13 bases. The sequencing input was PBMCs. The sequence was obtained from a woman between 40 and 50 years old in good health and CMV-seropositive. In DNA, the CDR3 is TGTGCCAGCAGAGGGACTAGCGGGGTCCCAGATACGCAGTATTTT. This translates into CASRGTSGVPDTQYF.